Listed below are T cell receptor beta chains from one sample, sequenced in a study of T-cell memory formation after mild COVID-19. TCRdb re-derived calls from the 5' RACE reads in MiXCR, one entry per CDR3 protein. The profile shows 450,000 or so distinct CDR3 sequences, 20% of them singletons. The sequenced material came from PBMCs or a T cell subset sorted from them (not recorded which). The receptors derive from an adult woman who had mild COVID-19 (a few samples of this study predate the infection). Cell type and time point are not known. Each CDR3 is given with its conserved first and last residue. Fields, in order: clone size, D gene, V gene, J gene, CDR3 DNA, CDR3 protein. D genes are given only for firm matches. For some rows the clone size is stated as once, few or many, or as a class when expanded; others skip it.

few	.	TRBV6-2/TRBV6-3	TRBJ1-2	TGTGCCAGCAGCACCACTCACCGGGACTCCCATGGCTACACCTTC	CASSTTHRDSHGYTF
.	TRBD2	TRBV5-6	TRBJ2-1	TGTGCCAGCAGCTGGCCGGGACTAGCGGTTACTGAGCAGTTCTTC	CASSWPGLAVTEQFF
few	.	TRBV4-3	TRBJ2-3	TGCGCCAGCAGTCCTAGGGGGGGTACGCAGTATTTT	CASSPRGGTQYF
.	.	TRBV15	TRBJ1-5	TGTGCCACCAGTCTAGCGGGCTATAGCAATCAGCCCCAGCATTTT	CATSLAGYSNQPQHF
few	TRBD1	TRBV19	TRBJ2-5	TGTGCCAGTAGTATACTTGGGACAGGGACGTCTGAGACCCAGTACTTC	CASSILGTGTSETQYF
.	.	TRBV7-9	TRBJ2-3	TGTGCCAGCAGCTTAAGAATCAGCACAGATACGCAGTATTTT	CASSLRISTDTQYF
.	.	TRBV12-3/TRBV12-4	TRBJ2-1	TGTGCCACGTCCCTATTCAATGAGCAGTTCTTC	CATSLFNEQFF
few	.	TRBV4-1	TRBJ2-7	TGCGCCAGCAGCCAACTCCCAGGATACTACGAGCAGTACTTC	CASSQLPGYYEQYF
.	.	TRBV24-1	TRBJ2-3	TGTGCCACCAGTGATGGGAGGACAGGCGTGCTCTATACGCAGTATTTT	CATSDGRTGVLYTQYF
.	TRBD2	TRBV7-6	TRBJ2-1	TGTGCCAGCAGCTTTCTAGCGGAGGGGAATGAGCAGTTCTTC	CASSFLAEGNEQFF
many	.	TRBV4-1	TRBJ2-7	TGCGCCAGCAGCTACGCCGGGGACTCCTACGAGCAGTACTTC	CASSYAGDSYEQYF
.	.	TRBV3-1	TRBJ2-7	TGTGCCAGCAGCCAGGCCCCTGAGACGTCCTACGAGCAGTACTTC	CASSQAPETSYEQYF
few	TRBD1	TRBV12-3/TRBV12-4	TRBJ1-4	TGTGCCAGCAGCAAAGACAGGGACGAAAAACTGTTTTTT	CASSKDRDEKLFF
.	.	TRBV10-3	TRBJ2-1	TGTGCCATCTCGGGGGTATCGAATGAGCAGTTCTTC	CAISGVSNEQFF
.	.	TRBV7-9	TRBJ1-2	TGTGCCAGCAGCTTTTCAGAGGGCTTTCACTATGGCTACACCTTC	CASSFSEGFHYGYTF
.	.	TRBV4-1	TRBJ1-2	TGCGCCAGCAGCCAAGCCACACACCTCTATGGCTACACCTTC	CASSQATHLYGYTF
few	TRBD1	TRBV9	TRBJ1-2	TGTGCCAGCAGCCCAGGGGACAGGGGGTTCGGCTACACCTTC	CASSPGDRGFGYTF
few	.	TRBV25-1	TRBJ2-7	TGTGCCAGCATCAACTCCTACGAGCAGTACTTC	CASINSYEQYF
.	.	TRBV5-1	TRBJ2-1	TGCGCCAGCAGCTTGGAGGGGCCGGAGCAGTTCTTC	CASSLEGPEQFF
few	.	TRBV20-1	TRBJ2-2	TGCAGTGCTAGGGGGGTAGCGAACACCGGGGAGCTGTTTTTT	CSARGVANTGELFF
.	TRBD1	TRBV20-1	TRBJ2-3	TGCAGTGCCAGGACAGGGGGGTCAGATACGCAGTATTTT	CSARTGGSDTQYF
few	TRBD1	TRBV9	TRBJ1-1	TGTGCCAGCATGCCGGGACAGGGTATCTGGGACACTGAAGCTTTCTTT	CASMPGQGIWDTEAFF
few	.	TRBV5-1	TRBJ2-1	TGCGCCAGCAGTTCTTGGGACAATGAGCAGTTCTTC	CASSSWDNEQFF
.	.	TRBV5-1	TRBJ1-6	TGCGCCAGCAGCCCATGGACAGAAAATCAGTCACCCCTCCACTTT	CASSPWTENQSPLHF
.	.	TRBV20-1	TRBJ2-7	TGCAGTGCTAGAGATGTAGACTACAGCTACGAGCAGTACTTC	CSARDVDYSYEQYF
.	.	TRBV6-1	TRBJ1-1	TGTGCCAGCAGTGAAGGAGGGCCGAACACTGAAGCTTTCTTT	CASSEGGPNTEAFF
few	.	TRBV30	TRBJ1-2	TGTGCCTGGAGTCGGGGGGTGTATGGCTACACCTTC	CAWSRGVYGYTF
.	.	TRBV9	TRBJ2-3	TGTGCCAGCAGCGCAGACGGAGGCACAGATACGCAGTATTTT	CASSADGGTDTQYF
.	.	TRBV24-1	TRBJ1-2	TGTGCCACCAGAGAAACGGGCGCCCTTGGGGGCTACACCTTC	CATRETGALGGYTF
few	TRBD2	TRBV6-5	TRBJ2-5	TGTGCCAGCAGTTACTTGACTAGCGGTACCGAAAAATTGTACTTC	CASSYLTSGTEKLYF
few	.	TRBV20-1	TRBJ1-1	TGCAGTGCTAGAGATGAGGACAGTATCACTGAAGCTTTCTTT	CSARDEDSITEAFF
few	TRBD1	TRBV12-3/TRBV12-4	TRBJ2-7	TGTGCCAGCAGTACCGGGACAGCCTCCTACGAGCAGTACTTC	CASSTGTASYEQYF
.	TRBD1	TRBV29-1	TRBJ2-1	TGCAGCGTTGGTGGGGGACAGGGGGCCAGTGAGCAGTTCTTC	CSVGGGQGASEQFF
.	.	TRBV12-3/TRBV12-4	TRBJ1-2	TGTGCCAGCAGTTTAGACCACCGGGGCTATGGCTACACCTTC	CASSLDHRGYGYTF
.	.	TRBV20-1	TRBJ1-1	TGCAGTGCTAGAGATCAAAGGAGATTGAACACTGAAGCTTTCTTT	CSARDQRRLNTEAFF
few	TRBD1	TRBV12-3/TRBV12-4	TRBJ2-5	TGTGCCAGCAGTCTGGCGACAGGGGTTAAAGAGACCCAGTACTTC	CASSLATGVKETQYF
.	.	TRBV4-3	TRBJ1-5	TGCGCCAGCAGCCCACATTTGGGGGGCAATCAGCCCCAGCATTTT	CASSPHLGGNQPQHF
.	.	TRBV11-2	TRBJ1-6	TGTGCCAGCAGCTTGGAGCCCTCGGGGCCCCTCCACTTT	CASSLEPSGPLHF
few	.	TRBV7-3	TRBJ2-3	TGTGCCAGCAGCTTAGGAGCTCGGGAGTCGGGCACAGATACGCAGTATTTT	CASSLGARESGTDTQYF
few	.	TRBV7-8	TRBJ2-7	TGTGCCAGCAGCTTAGTTCTGGCCGAGCAGTACTTC	CASSLVLAEQYF
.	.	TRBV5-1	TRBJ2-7	TGCGCCAGCAGCTTGAACGGCAGGGAAATCGACGAGCAGTACTTC	CASSLNGREIDEQYF
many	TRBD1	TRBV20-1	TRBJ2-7	TGCAGTGCCCGCTCCCGGGACAGGGCGTCCTACGAGCAGTACTTC	CSARSRDRASYEQYF
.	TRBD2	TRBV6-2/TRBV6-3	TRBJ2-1	TGTGCCAGCAGCCTCGGGCTAGCGGGAGTAGGACTTTATAACTCCTACAATGAGCAGTTTTTC	CASSLGLAGVGLYNSYNEQFF
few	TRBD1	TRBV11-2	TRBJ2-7	TGTGCCAGCAGCTTAGGACGAGGGCAGGGGGTATCCTACGAGCAGTACTTC	CASSLGRGQGVSYEQYF
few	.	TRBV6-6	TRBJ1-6	TGTGCCAGCAGTCCCAGGCCAGGGGATAATTCACCCCTCCACTTT	CASSPRPGDNSPLHF
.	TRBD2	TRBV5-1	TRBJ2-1	TGCGCCAGCAGCAGTACTAGCGGGACTGGGACTGAGCAGTTCTTC	CASSSTSGTGTEQFF
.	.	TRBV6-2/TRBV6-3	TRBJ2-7	TGTGCCAGCAGTCCGGAGACACCCGCCTACGAGCAGTACTTC	CASSPETPAYEQYF
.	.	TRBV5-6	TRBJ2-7	TGTGCCAGCAGCTTAAACCCCCCCTACGAGCAGTACTTC	CASSLNPPYEQYF
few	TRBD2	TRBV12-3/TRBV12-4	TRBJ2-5	TGTGCCAGCAGTTTCCTAGCGGGAGGGCTAGGGACCCAGTACTTC	CASSFLAGGLGTQYF